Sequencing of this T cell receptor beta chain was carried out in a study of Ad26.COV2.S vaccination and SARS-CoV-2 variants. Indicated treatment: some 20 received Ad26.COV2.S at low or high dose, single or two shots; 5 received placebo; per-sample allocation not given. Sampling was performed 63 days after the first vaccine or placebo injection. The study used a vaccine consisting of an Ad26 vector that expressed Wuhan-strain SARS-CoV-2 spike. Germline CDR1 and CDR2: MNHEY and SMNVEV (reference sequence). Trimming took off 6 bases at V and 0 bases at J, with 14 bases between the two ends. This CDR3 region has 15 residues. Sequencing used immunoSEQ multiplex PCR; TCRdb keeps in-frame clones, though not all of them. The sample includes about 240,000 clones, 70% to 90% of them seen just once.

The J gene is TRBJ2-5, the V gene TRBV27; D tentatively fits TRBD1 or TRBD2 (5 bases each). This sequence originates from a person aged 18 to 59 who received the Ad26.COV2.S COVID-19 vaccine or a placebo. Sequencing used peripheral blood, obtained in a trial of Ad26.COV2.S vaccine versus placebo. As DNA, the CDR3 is TGTGCCAGCAGCGGGACCCACTGGTACCAAGAGACCCAGTACTTC. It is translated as CASSGTHWYQETQYF.